This T cell receptor beta chain was found in a study of persistence of HIV-infected CD4 T cells. The libraries were made with immunoSEQ version 4 in survey mode. The assay was immunoSEQ multiplex PCR, and TCRdb's table has in-frame clones only and misses some. The sample shows about 40,000 clones, 80% of them seen only once. In germline, CDR1 is KGHSH, CDR2 LQKENI. The CDR3 totals 17 residues. The V end was cut by 5 bases, the J end by 1 base, with 18 bases between. About this clone itself: The antigen is undetermined.

Stimulation used approximately 9.5 ug/mL lysate from CMV-infected fibroblasts. CD40L/CD69 double-negative CD45RO-high memory CD4+ T cells were collected. Suppressive ART was started during chronic HIV-1 infection in these adults. CD4+ T cell counts exceeded 400 cells/uL; CMV serology was positive. The sequencing here drew on CD4+ T cells sorted from PBMCs after roughly 18-hour stimulation, taken from a patient who received antiretroviral therapy. The TCR was taken from an adult man with HIV who was CMV-seropositive. The V gene is TRBV18, the J gene TRBJ2-1; D possibly corresponds to TRBD1 (6 bases). CDR3 bases: TGTGCCAGCTCATCCGAACAGGGTAGAGCGTCCTACAATGAGCAGTTCTTC. It codes for CASSSEQGRASYNEQFF. The whole variable domain, filled in from reference TRBV18 and TRBJ2-1, reads NAGVMQNPRHLVRRRGQEARLRCSPMKGHSHVYWYRQLPEEGLKFMVYLQKENIIDESGMPKERFSAEFPKEGPSILRIQQVVRGDSAAYFCASSSEQGRASYNEQFFGPGTRLTVL.